This TCR beta chain was retrieved from a study of T cell repertoires in cytomegalovirus infection. Study-level information: Public TCR beta signature analysis indicated the presence of both CMV infection and matching HLA type.

TCRdb redid the calling of the reads with MiXCR, one entry per CDR3 protein. In the table there are about 360,000 distinct CDR3 sequences, over 15% of which are singletons. The germline V gene encodes CDR1 MNHEY and CDR2 SMNVEV (reference sequence). The V gene lost 7 bases and the J gene lost 8 bases, with 20 bases spanning the gap. There are 14 residues in the CDR3. The chain is built from TRBV27 and TRBJ1-2; D may be TRBD1 (6 bases). The clonotype originates from a human donor in good health (CMV status not recorded). Some clones in this sample may be carry-over from other donors' samples. What was sequenced was PBMCs. For the CDR3, the DNA is TGTGCCAGCACAAGTCGCCGGGGGCACCAAGGCTACACCTTC. Its protein is CASTSRRGHQGYTF.